This TCR beta chain was obtained from a study of T cell repertoires in cytomegalovirus infection. The length of the CDR3 is 12 residues. Germline V gene sequence: CDR1 SGHVS, CDR2 FQNEAQ. The ends were cut back, 10 bases at V and 8 bases at J, with 17 bases in the middle. TCRdb reprocessed the reads via MiXCR and lists one record per CDR3 protein. The sample consists of some 24,000 distinct CDR3 sequences, more than 20% of them appearing once. This clonotype was recorded a few times. The antigen remains undetermined. The sample in question was CD8+ T cells from cultured PBMCs, obtained from culture after CMV antigen stimulation. The sequence came from a human donor in good health (CMV status not recorded). Some clones in this sample may be carry-over from other donors' samples. The chain has TRBV7-8 and TRBJ1-2; maybe TRBD1 (6 bases). In DNA form, the CDR3 reads TGTGCCATCGACCGGGGGCCTTTGGGCTACACCTTC. It yields the protein CAIDRGPLGYTF.